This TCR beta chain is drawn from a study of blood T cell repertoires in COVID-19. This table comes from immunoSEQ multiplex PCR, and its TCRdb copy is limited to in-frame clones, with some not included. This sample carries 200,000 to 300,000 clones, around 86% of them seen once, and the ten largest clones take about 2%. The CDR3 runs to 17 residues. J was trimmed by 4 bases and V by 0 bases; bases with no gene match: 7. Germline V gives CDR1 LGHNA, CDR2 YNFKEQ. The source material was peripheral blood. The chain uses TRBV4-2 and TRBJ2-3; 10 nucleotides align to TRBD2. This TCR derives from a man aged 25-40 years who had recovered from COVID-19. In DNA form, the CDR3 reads TGTGCCAGCAGCCAAGATTCGGGACTAGCGATCGCAGATACGCAGTATTTT. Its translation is CASSQDSGLAIADTQYF.